This T cell receptor (beta chain) is drawn from a study of blood T cell repertoires in COVID-19. Sequencing used immunoSEQ multiplex PCR; TCRdb keeps in-frame clones, though not all of them. This table holds some 220,000 clones, less than 90% found once. V lost 5 bases and J lost 6, with 16 bases in between. Looked up from germline, CDR1 is LGHNA and CDR2 is YSLEER. The CDR3 loop spans 14 amino acids. The sample was peripheral blood. The chain recombines TRBV4-3 with TRBJ1-2, with a tentative D call TRBD1 (5 bases). The receptor was isolated from a woman aged 55-69 years who had recovered from COVID-19. This CDR3 is CASSGGREDDGYTF. CDR3 sequence (DNA): TGCGCCAGCAGCGGGGGGAGGGAGGACGATGGCTACACCTTC.